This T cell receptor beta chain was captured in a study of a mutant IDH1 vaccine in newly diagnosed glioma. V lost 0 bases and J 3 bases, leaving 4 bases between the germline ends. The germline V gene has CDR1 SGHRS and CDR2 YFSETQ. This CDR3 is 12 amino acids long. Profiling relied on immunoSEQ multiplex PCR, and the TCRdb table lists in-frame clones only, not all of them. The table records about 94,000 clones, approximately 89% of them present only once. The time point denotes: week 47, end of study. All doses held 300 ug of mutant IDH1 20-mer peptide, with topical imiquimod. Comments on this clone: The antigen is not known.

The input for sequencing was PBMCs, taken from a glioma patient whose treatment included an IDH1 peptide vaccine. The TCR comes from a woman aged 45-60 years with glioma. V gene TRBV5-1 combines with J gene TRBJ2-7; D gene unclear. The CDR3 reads CASSLEGYEQYF. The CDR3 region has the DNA TGCGCCAGCAGCTTGGAGGGCTACGAGCAGTACTTC.